This TCR beta chain came from a study of sequential checkpoint blockade in melanoma. As for the study in general: Patients were randomized 1:1 to nivolumab-then-ipilimumab or ipilimumab-then-nivolumab first-line.

Treatment described: randomized to nivolumab then ipilimumab (arm A) or the reverse (arm B). From thawed PBMCs, live CD3+CD8+ cells negative for CD19 and CD56 were sorted. Per the germline V gene, CDR1 is MNHEY and CDR2 is SVGAGI. The J segment lost 3 bases and the V segment lost 2 bases, leaving 3 bases of the junction unmatched. The CDR3 has 16 amino acids. Profiled with immunoSEQ multiplex PCR; TCRdb holds only in-frame clones, not every one. Among some 14,000 clones, 77% were seen once, and the ten largest hold around 28%. The chain couples TRBV6-5 to TRBJ2-1; 11 bases are shared with TRBD2. This clonotype originated in a human donor with melanoma. The sample consisted of CD8+ T cells sorted from blood (inferred from file names), taken from a patient given nivolumab and ipilimumab in sequence. The CDR3 DNA sequence: TGTGCCAGCAGTTACGATGGGACTAGCGGCTACAATGAGCAGTTCTTC. It yields the protein CASSYDGTSGYNEQFF.